These T cell receptor beta chains were read from a single sample in a study of T cell responses to AZD1222 COVID-19 vaccine. The table came from immunoSEQ multiplex PCR; TCRdb's copy has only in-frame clones and leaves some out. The profile covers 130,000 to 150,000 clones, with 70% to 90% appearing a single time and about 3.3% taken by the ten largest. The specimen comprised peripheral blood, sampled on day 0 of MenACWY control vaccination. The receptors originated from an adult in good health. The CDR3 runs from the conserved cysteine through the conserved F or W. A D gene is named only where the DNA matches it firmly. Rows may omit the clone size; those that give it use once, few, many or a size class.

NA,TRBJ1-2,once,TRBV19,CASSILGGGYPSYGYTF,TGTGCCAGTAGTATATTGGGTGGGGGCTATCCCTCCTATGGCTACACCTTC
NA,TRBJ2-1,NA,TRBV19,CASSGGGGEQFF,TGTGCCAGTAGTGGTGGCGGCGGTGAGCAGTTCTTC
NA,TRBJ2-5,NA,TRBV10-3,CAISPGQGQETQYF,TGTGCCATCAGCCCAGGGCAGGGCCAAGAGACCCAGTACTTC
NA,TRBJ2-3,NA,TRBV19,CASSMVRGIRGTDTQYF,TGTGCCAGTAGTATGGTGCGGGGAATCAGGGGCACAGATACGCAGTATTTT
NA,TRBJ1-2,NA,TRBV5-1,CASRNQNGYTF,TGCGCCAGCAGGAATCAAAATGGCTACACCTTC
TRBD1,TRBJ2-2,NA,TRBV28,CASSSGTGSTGELFF,TGTGCCAGCAGCTCCGGGACAGGATCCACCGGGGAGCTGTTTTTT
TRBD1,TRBJ1-2,NA,TRBV19,CASRIPGQWHYGYTF,TGTGCCAGTAGGATCCCGGGACAGTGGCACTATGGCTACACCTTC
TRBD2,TRBJ2-1,once,TRBV3-1/TRBV3-2,CASSPTSGGHGEQFF,TGTGCCAGCAGCCCGACTAGCGGGGGCCACGGTGAGCAGTTCTTC
NA,TRBJ1-4,once,TRBV13,CASSHRGGAAANEKLFF,TGTGCCAGCAGCCATAGGGGGGGGGCTGCGGCTAATGAAAAACTGTTTTTT
NA,TRBJ2-5,NA,TRBV10-3,CAISENGGLRETQYF,TGTGCCATCAGTGAAAATGGGGGGCTGCGGGAGACCCAGTACTTC
TRBD1,TRBJ2-1,many,TRBV5-1,CASSAGQGDGNEQFF,TGCGCCAGCAGCGCGGGACAGGGGGACGGCAATGAGCAGTTCTTC
NA,TRBJ2-1,NA,TRBV7-2,CASSPSYGANEQFF,TGTGCCAGCAGCCCTTCCTACGGGGCCAATGAGCAGTTCTTC
NA,TRBJ1-5,NA,TRBV12-3/TRBV12-4,CASRAGRLSQHF,TGTGCCAGCAGGGCCGGCCGCCTGTCCCAGCATTTT
NA,TRBJ1-3,NA,TRBV5-8,CASSSRQTSGNTIYF,TGTGCCAGCAGCTCTCGACAGACCTCTGGAAACACCATATATTTT
TRBD2,TRBJ2-5,NA,TRBV6-2/TRBV6-3,CASSNRPAGARETQYF,TGTGCCAGCAGTAACCGACCAGCGGGGGCGAGGGAGACCCAGTACTTC
TRBD1,TRBJ2-2,NA,TRBV19,CATIGPGTGNTGELFF,TGTGCCACCATAGGTCCCGGGACAGGGAACACCGGGGAGCTGTTTTTT
NA,TRBJ1-5,NA,TRBV19,CASSINGHPNQPQHF,TGTGCCAGTAGTATAAACGGTCATCCCAATCAGCCCCAGCATTTT
TRBD2,TRBJ2-5,NA,TRBV7-2,CASSLAGTSGRGGTQYF,TGTGCCAGCAGCTTAGCCGGGACTAGCGGGAGGGGGGGGACCCAGTACTTC
NA,TRBJ1-2,once,TRBV30,CAWSVQEGPSNYGYTF,TGTGCCTGGAGTGTACAGGAGGGCCCCTCTAACTATGGCTACACCTTC
NA,TRBJ2-5,NA,TRBV29-1,CSSTLTDQETQYF,TGCAGCAGTACCCTGACAGACCAAGAGACCCAGTACTTC
TRBD1,TRBJ1-2,NA,TRBV2,CASSQQGAHGYTF,TGTGCCAGCAGTCAACAGGGGGCGCACGGCTACACCTTC
TRBD1,TRBJ1-5,NA,TRBV7-9,CASSHTDRGIRNQPQHF,TGTGCCAGCAGCCATACCGACAGGGGGATACGCAATCAGCCCCAGCATTTT
NA,TRBJ1-1,once,TRBV3-1/TRBV3-2,CASSQDGGQPRRIF,TGTGCCAGCAGCCAAGATGGTGGACAGCCCAGAAGGATCTTT
NA,TRBJ2-7,NA,TRBV28,CASSSSAEGLGEQYF,TGTGCCAGCAGTTCATCTGCCGAGGGACTTGGCGAGCAGTACTTC
TRBD1,TRBJ1-1,NA,TRBV2,CASGDRANTEAFF,TGTGCCAGCGGCGACAGGGCGAACACTGAAGCTTTCTTT
NA,TRBJ2-1,NA,TRBV5-4,CASSLGGPRGNEQFF,TGTGCCAGCAGCTTGGGTGGGCCTAGGGGGAATGAGCAGTTCTTC
NA,TRBJ1-4,NA,TRBV30,CAWSGGTGANEKLFF,TGTGCCTGGAGTGGGGGCACGGGGGCTAATGAAAAACTGTTTTTT
NA,TRBJ1-2,NA,TRBV14,CASSQANYGYTF,TGTGCCAGCAGCCAAGCTAACTATGGCTACACCTTC
TRBD2,TRBJ2-5,NA,TRBV24-1,CATRGTRGQETQYF,TGTGCCACCAGAGGGACTAGGGGACAAGAGACCCAGTACTTC
NA,TRBJ1-5,NA,TRBV6-1,CASSEGKNRALGNQPQHF,TGTGCCAGCAGTGAGGGGAAAAACAGGGCCCTTGGCAATCAGCCCCAGCATTTT
TRBD1,TRBJ2-5,NA,TRBV2,CASSPGQGAKWETQYF,TGTGCCAGCAGCCCGGGACAGGGGGCGAAATGGGAGACCCAGTACTTC
TRBD1,TRBJ1-1,NA,TRBV7-9,CASSPTRGGRPGAFF,TGTGCCAGCAGCCCTACGAGAGGGGGCCGCCCAGGAGCTTTCTTT
TRBD1,TRBJ2-7,few,TRBV28,CASRADRAYEQYF,TGTGCCAGCAGGGCGGACAGGGCCTACGAGCAGTACTTC
TRBD2,TRBJ2-1,NA,TRBV4-1,CASSQSLAGGHEQFF,TGCGCCAGCAGCCAAAGTCTAGCGGGGGGTCATGAGCAGTTCTTC
NA,TRBJ2-7,NA,TRBV11-3,CASSLIESSYEQYF,TGTGCCAGCAGCTTAATCGAGAGCTCCTACGAGCAGTACTTC
NA,TRBJ2-2,NA,TRBV6-5,CASSPRDTGELFF,TGTGCCAGCAGTCCCAGGGACACCGGGGAGCTGTTTTTT
TRBD1,TRBJ1-4,NA,TRBV7-9,CASSRRGTVRANEKLFF,TGTGCCAGCAGCCGGAGGGGGACAGTTCGAGCTAATGAAAAACTGTTTTTT
TRBD1,TRBJ1-2,NA,TRBV5-1,CASSLAFSQGNYGYTF,TGCGCCAGCAGCTTGGCCTTCTCACAGGGGAACTATGGCTACACCTTC
NA,TRBJ1-1,once,TRBV19,CASSILDIRPNTEAFF,TGTGCCAGTAGTATTTTGGACATTCGCCCAAACACTGAAGCTTTCTTT
TRBD1,TRBJ2-7,few,TRBV7-9,CASNGQGLGEQYF,TGTGCCAGCAACGGACAGGGGTTGGGGGAGCAGTACTTC
TRBD1,TRBJ2-7,NA,TRBV6-1,CASSDGTGAGYEQYF,TGTGCCAGCAGTGACGGGACAGGGGCCGGCTACGAGCAGTACTTC
NA,TRBJ1-5,NA,TRBV7-2,CASSQSRRGHANQPQHF,TGTGCCAGCAGCCAGAGTCGCAGGGGACACGCAAATCAGCCCCAGCATTTT
TRBD2,TRBJ2-7,NA,TRBV30,CAWSVQLREAHF,TGTGCCTGGAGTGTACAGTTGCGGGAGGCGCACTTC
NA,TRBJ1-6,NA,TRBV4-2,CASSQDMEGRNNSPLHF,TGTGCCAGCAGCCAAGATATGGAAGGGCGGAATAATTCACCCCTCCACTTT
TRBD1,TRBJ1-2,few,TRBV11-2,CASSPMTGVVGGYTF,TGTGCCAGCAGCCCGATGACAGGGGTGGTTGGAGGCTACACCTTC
TRBD2,TRBJ2-4,NA,TRBV2,CASSQPPSGGGVWDF,TGTGCCAGCAGCCAGCCCCCTAGCGGGGGGGGAGTATGGGACTTC
NA,TRBJ2-7,NA,TRBV7-2,CASCLGSPKEQYF,TGTGCCAGCTGTTTGGGATCCCCTAAAGAGCAGTACTTC
NA,TRBJ1-4,NA,TRBV5-1,CASSLIGSRDEKLFF,TGCGCCAGCAGCTTAATAGGGTCTAGGGATGAAAAACTGTTTTTT
TRBD1,TRBJ1-2,NA,TRBV19,CASSPGTVYGYTF,TGTGCCAGTAGTCCCGGGACAGTCTATGGCTACACCTTC
NA,TRBJ2-1,NA,TRBV27,CASSYAGTNNEQFF,TGTGCCAGCAGTTACGCCGGGACAAACAATGAGCAGTTCTTC
TRBD2,TRBJ2-2,NA,TRBV5-4,CASRASGGDTGELFF,TGTGCCAGCAGGGCGAGCGGGGGGGACACCGGGGAGCTGTTTTTT
NA,TRBJ1-2,once,TRBV14,CASSQGVFGNLYGYTF,TGTGCCAGCAGCCAAGGGGTTTTTGGGAACCTATATGGCTACACCTTC
NA,TRBJ2-3,NA,TRBV5-8,CASSGGPGRNTDTQYF,TGTGCCAGCAGCGGAGGGCCGGGTCGAAACACAGATACGCAGTATTTT
TRBD1,TRBJ1-4,NA,TRBV28,CASSTTGGNEKLFF,TGTGCCAGCAGTACAACAGGGGGAAATGAAAAACTGTTTTTT
NA,TRBJ1-4,NA,TRBV7-9,CASSLITAILIEKLFF,TGTGCCAGCAGCTTAATTACAGCTATCCTGATTGAAAAACTGTTTTTT